A selection of T cell receptor beta chains follows, all from one sample in a study of cytomegalovirus exposure and HLA in healthy donors. Some clones are missing from TCRdb's copy, which holds only in-frame ones; the method was immunoSEQ multiplex PCR. The table includes tens of thousands of clones, 60% to 85% detected once. Sequences were obtained from PBMCs. These receptor sequences come from a male donor in good health and CMV-seropositive. The CDR3 runs from the conserved cysteine through the conserved F or W. D genes are given only for firm matches. Not every row has a clone size; where given, it reads once, few, many or a size class.

J gene	V gene	clone size	D gene	CDR3 DNA	CDR3 protein
TRBJ2-7	TRBV5-8	.	.	TGTGCCAGCACCCAACGCGGGCAGTACTTC	CASTQRGQYF
TRBJ1-1	TRBV29-1	.	.	TGCAGCGTCGAGGGGAGGGGCACTGAAGCTTTCTTT	CSVEGRGTEAFF
TRBJ1-1	TRBV6-1	.	TRBD1	TGTGCCAGCAGAGGGGGCGGCACTGAAGCTTTCTTT	CASRGGGTEAFF
TRBJ2-7	TRBV7-8	.	TRBD2	TGTGCCAGCAGCTTTCAGAGGGGACTAATGTACGAGCAGTACTTC	CASSFQRGLMYEQYF
TRBJ1-5	TRBV7-9	.	.	TGTGCCAGCAGCTTAGCCTATAGCAATCAGCCCCAGCATTTT	CASSLAYSNQPQHF
TRBJ1-5	TRBV19	.	TRBD1	TGTGCCAGTAGTGACAGGGTGGGTCAGCCCCAGCATTTT	CASSDRVGQPQHF
TRBJ2-1	TRBV11-2	.	TRBD2	TGTGCCAGCAGCTTGCTAGCGGGGGGGCCGTACAATGAGCAGTTCTTC	CASSLLAGGPYNEQFF
TRBJ1-4	TRBV7-9	.	.	TGTGCCAGCAGCCTAGGGAGCATTGATGAAAAACTGTTTTTT	CASSLGSIDEKLFF
TRBJ2-7	TRBV27	.	.	TGTGCCAGCAGTTTGCAGGGGTCGGTCGAGCAGTACTTC	CASSLQGSVEQYF
TRBJ2-1	TRBV4-1	.	TRBD2	TGCGCCAGCACCCCGGGACTATCGGGGTCCTACAATGAGCAGTTCTTC	CASTPGLSGSYNEQFF
TRBJ2-1	TRBV6-5	.	TRBD1	TGTGCCAGCAGTTCAAAGACAGGGCCTCGGGATGAGCAGTTCTTC	CASSSKTGPRDEQFF
TRBJ2-7	TRBV14	.	.	TGTGCCAGCGGATTGGGGGGCTCCTACGAGCAGTACTTC	CASGLGGSYEQYF
TRBJ2-7	TRBV5-8	.	TRBD1	TGTGCCAGCAGCCTCCGGGACAGCGCCTACGAGCAGTACTTC	CASSLRDSAYEQYF
TRBJ1-5	TRBV7-9	.	TRBD1	TGTGCCAGCAGCTTTCCGGGACAGCATGGGCCCCAGCATTTT	CASSFPGQHGPQHF
TRBJ1-3	TRBV6-1	.	TRBD1	TGTGCCAGCAGTGAGGGGGTGGCGACAGGGAACTCTGGAAACACCATATATTTT	CASSEGVATGNSGNTIYF
TRBJ1-6	TRBV7-2	.	TRBD1	TGTGCCAGCAGCATTACGACAGGGTGGAATTCCCCCCTCCACTTT	CASSITTGWNSPLHF
TRBJ2-7	TRBV2	.	TRBD1	TGTGCCAGCAACTCCCAGCAGGGGGCAGCCTACGAGCAGTACTTC	CASNSQQGAAYEQYF
TRBJ1-6	TRBV27	.	.	TGTGCCAGCAGCCAGCCCCCCGACAGTGGTTCACCCCTCCACTTT	CASSQPPDSGSPLHF
TRBJ1-2	TRBV19	.	TRBD1	TGTGCCAGTAGTATTTCGACAGGGGGGTATGGCTACACCTTC	CASSISTGGYGYTF
TRBJ2-2	TRBV14	.	.	TGTGCCAGCAGGCAAACTACCAACACCGGGGAGCTGTTTTTT	CASRQTTNTGELFF
TRBJ1-2	TRBV20-1	.	.	TGCAGTGCTAGTACCGGGAATGGCTACACCTTC	CSASTGNGYTF
TRBJ2-5	TRBV19	.	TRBD2	TGTGCCAGTAGTTTTAGCGGGAGAGGAGAGACCCAGTACTTC	CASSFSGRGETQYF
TRBJ2-2	TRBV7-2	.	.	TGTGCCAGCAGCCCCCGCGGGGGGCAGGGGGACACCGGGGAGCTGTTTTTT	CASSPRGGQGDTGELFF
TRBJ2-5	TRBV18	once	.	TGTGCCAGCTCGTGGACAGAAGAAGGGGAGACCCAGTACTTC	CASSWTEEGETQYF
TRBJ1-1	TRBV28	.	TRBD1	TGTGCCAGCAGCGGGACAGGGAGGAACACTGAAGCTTTCTTT	CASSGTGRNTEAFF
TRBJ1-5	TRBV30	.	.	TGTGCCTGGAGCGCCAGCGAAGGGCCCCAGCATTTT	CAWSASEGPQHF
TRBJ1-6	TRBV7-2	.	TRBD1	TGTGCCAGCAGCTTAGCAACAGGGGCGAGTTCACCCCTCCACTTT	CASSLATGASSPLHF
TRBJ2-1	TRBV28	.	.	TGTGCCAGCAGTTCCTTCGACAGGACCTACAATGAGCAGTTCTTC	CASSSFDRTYNEQFF
TRBJ2-2	TRBV28	.	.	TGTGCCAGCAGTGTAATGGACAGCTACACCGGGGAGCTGTTTTTT	CASSVMDSYTGELFF
TRBJ2-7	TRBV6-6	few	.	TGTGCCAGCAGTTATAGGGGCGGGGGCCAGGGGGAGCAGTACTTC	CASSYRGGGQGEQYF
TRBJ2-2	TRBV29-1	.	.	TGCAGCGTCGAAACTACGGTGGCGAACACCGGGGAGCTGTTTTTT	CSVETTVANTGELFF
TRBJ1-1	TRBV30	.	TRBD1	TGTGCCTGGAGCACAGGGGGGAACACTGAAGCTTTCTTT	CAWSTGGNTEAFF
TRBJ1-5	TRBV19	.	.	TGTGCCAGCCGGGGGGGATCGCCATCCTCCCCCCAGCATTTT	CASRGGSPSSPQHF
TRBJ2-7	TRBV25-1	.	TRBD2	TGTGCCAGCAGTGCTAGCGGGAGGGCCACCTACGAGCAGTACTTC	CASSASGRATYEQYF
TRBJ2-5	TRBV15	.	TRBD2	TGTGCCACCAGCAGAGTTAGCGGGCTCCAAGAGACCCAGTACTTC	CATSRVSGLQETQYF
TRBJ2-7	TRBV7-9	.	TRBD2	TGTGCCAGCAGCCCAAGACTAGCGGGCGGCTACGAGCAGTACTTC	CASSPRLAGGYEQYF
TRBJ2-2	TRBV13	.	.	TGTGCCAGCAGCTTAGGCCAGGGATTTAACACCGGGGAGCTGTTTTTT	CASSLGQGFNTGELFF
TRBJ2-1	TRBV30	.	TRBD2	TGTGCCTGGATAGGCCGGGTGGGGGGGTCGGACGAGCAGTTCTTC	CAWIGRVGGSDEQFF
TRBJ2-7	TRBV15	.	.	TGTGCCACCCGCTTGGAGTTGGGTAGTTTTTACGAGCAGTACTTC	CATRLELGSFYEQYF
TRBJ2-7	TRBV7-3	.	.	TGTGCCAGCAGCCGTCAGGGGACCTACGAGCAGTACTTC	CASSRQGTYEQYF
TRBJ1-2	TRBV4-1	.	.	TGCGCCAGCAGCCAGACAGTCTTAACCTACTATGGCTACACCTTC	CASSQTVLTYYGYTF
TRBJ2-7	TRBV28	.	TRBD2	TGTGCCAGCAGGCGTGGGACTAGCCGCGCCTACGAGCAGTACTTC	CASRRGTSRAYEQYF
TRBJ2-3	TRBV7-9	.	.	TGTGCCAGCAGCTTGCAGAGCACAGATACGCAGTATTTT	CASSLQSTDTQYF
TRBJ2-7	TRBV12-5	.	TRBD1	TGTGCTAGTGGTTTGGTGGCCCTTATTCCGGGACAGGGGGCTTACGAGCAGTACTTC	CASGLVALIPGQGAYEQYF
TRBJ2-7	TRBV5-1	once	.	TGCGCCAGCAGCTTGGGGGTCGGGACACTTAAGTACTTC	CASSLGVGTLKYF
TRBJ2-7	TRBV7-2	few	.	TGTGCCAGCACCCCTGGCAGGGATCAAGGCGAGCAGTACTTC	CASTPGRDQGEQYF
TRBJ2-7	TRBV19	.	.	TGTGCCAGTAGTATCGTGTCCATGGGGCACGAGCAGTACTTC	CASSIVSMGHEQYF
TRBJ1-5	TRBV5-1	.	.	TGCGCCAGCAGCTTGGAAGGGGATAGCAATCAGCCCCAGCATTTT	CASSLEGDSNQPQHF
TRBJ1-5	TRBV4-1	.	.	TGCGCCAGCAGCCAAGCTACAGGGCCTAATCAGCCCCAGCATTTT	CASSQATGPNQPQHF
TRBJ2-5	TRBV4-1	.	.	TGCGCCAGCAGCCAAGAGGGAAACAGGGTCGGCGAGACCCAGTACTTC	CASSQEGNRVGETQYF
TRBJ2-3	TRBV6-5	.	.	TGTGCCAGCAGACCCACAGGGCCCGTGGGGGATACGCAGTATTTT	CASRPTGPVGDTQYF
TRBJ2-7	TRBV18	few	.	TGTGCCAGCTCAGCCACAGGGACCGAGCAGTACTTC	CASSATGTEQYF
TRBJ2-7	TRBV19	.	TRBD2	TGTGCCAGTAGTATGCCCCCAGGCGGGGGAGAGACCTACGAGCAGTACTTC	CASSMPPGGGETYEQYF
TRBJ2-7	TRBV11-2	once	TRBD2	TGTGCCAGCAGCTCCAGACTAGCGGGAAACGAGCAGTACTTC	CASSSRLAGNEQYF
TRBJ1-3	TRBV7-8	.	.	TGTGCCAGCAGCTCCGCAGATTACTCTGGAAACACCATATATTTT	CASSSADYSGNTIYF
TRBJ1-1	TRBV4-1	.	TRBD1	TGCGCCAGCAGCCAGCAGGGGGCTTACACTGAAGCTTTCTTT	CASSQQGAYTEAFF
TRBJ2-1	TRBV7-6	.	TRBD1	TGTGCCAGCAGCCCAGGGACAGGGGAATACAATGAGCAGTTCTTC	CASSPGTGEYNEQFF
TRBJ1-5	TRBV19	.	TRBD1	TGTGCCAGTAACAGGGGAAATCAGCCCCAGCATTTT	CASNRGNQPQHF
TRBJ2-1	TRBV5-4	.	.	TGTGCCAGCAGCTTGGCCTTCCAGTCGGGTGGGCAGTTCTTC	CASSLAFQSGGQFF
TRBJ2-2	TRBV29-1	.	.	TGCAGCGTTGAAATGTACAGGGACACCGGGGAGCTGTTTTTT	CSVEMYRDTGELFF